Following are 7 T cell receptor beta chains from one sample sequenced in a study of blood T cell repertoires in COVID-19. The assay was immunoSEQ multiplex PCR, and TCRdb's table has in-frame clones only and misses some. In the table there are around 700,000 clones, 85% to 90% of which are singletons. The sequenced material came from peripheral blood. Receptors were obtained from a woman aged 18-29 years with acute or convalescent COVID-19.

V and J are TRBV5-8 and TRBJ2-7, with D tentatively TRBD1 (5 bases). The germline CDR1 and CDR2 sequences are SGHTS and YDEGEE. The V end lost 5 bases, the J end lost 4 bases, and 19 bases lay between the germline ends. This CDR3 is built from 15 residues. CDR3 sequence (DNA): TGTGCCAGCAGACCGCTAGACAGTTCTGCTTACGAGCAGTACTTC. It is translated as CASRPLDSSAYEQYF.

This sequence joins TRBV6-4 and TRBJ2-1; D perhaps matches TRBD2 (6 bases). The CDR3 is 15 amino acids. In germline, CDR1 is MRHNA, CDR2 SNTAGT. The V and J ends lost 2 bases and 4 bases respectively, with 12 bases between them. The CDR3 spells CASSDGRGGYNEQFF. CDR3 nucleotides: TGTGCCAGCAGTGACGGGCGGGGAGGATACAATGAGCAGTTCTTC.

This clone was observed once. This rearrangement joins TRBV2 to TRBJ1-4; 7 bases are a match to TRBD1. The CDR3 runs 14 residues. Germline CDR1 is SNHLY and CDR2 is FYNNEI. After removal of 4 bases from V and 7 bases from J, the junction contained 6 bases not matched to a gene. The CDR3 protein is CASSVEGAGEKLFF. The CDR3 DNA reads as TGTGCCAGCAGTGTGGAGGGGGCTGGTGAAAAACTGTTTTTT.

CDR3 coding DNA: TGTGCCACCAGTGATCCGGACGGGACAGGGGAAGAGACCCAGTACTTC. Its protein product is CATSDPDGTGEETQYF. The chain joins TRBV24-1 to TRBJ2-5; TRBD1 agrees at 10 bases. The ends lost 3 bases at V and 3 bases at J; junction bases unmatched: 6. The CDR3 loop spans 16 amino acids. Germline loops: CDR1 KGHDR, CDR2 SFDVKD.

The chain joins TRBV3-1 (or the pseudogene TRBV3-2) to TRBJ2-3; a weak D match, TRBD2 (6 bases). V was clipped by 5 bases and J by 3 bases, with 21 bases between them. The CDR3 totals 17 residues. From germline, CDR1 is LGHDT and CDR2 YNNKEL (reference sequence). The CDR3 spells CASSSTSGERRTDTQYF. CDR3 nucleotide sequence: TGTGCCAGCAGCTCAACATCGGGGGAGAGACGAACAGATACGCAGTATTTT.

The chain has TRBV7-3 and TRBJ1-2, with D maybe TRBD1 (6 bases). The V end was cut by 4 bases, the J end by 6 bases, with 18 bases between. The CDR3 loop spans 15 amino acids. Germline CDR1 reads SGHTA; CDR2 reads FQGTGA. The CDR3 sequence is CASSSRGGQADGYTF. The CDR3 region has the DNA TGTGCCAGCAGCTCCCGGGGGGGGCAAGCGGATGGCTACACCTTC.

The chain combines TRBV9 with TRBJ1-1, with D uncertain. The CDR3 has 15 amino acids. Trimming took off 0 bases at V and 1 base at J, with 10 bases between the two ends. The germline CDR1 and CDR2 sequences are SGDLS and YYNGEE. CDR3 sequence reads: CASSVAETGNTEAFF. In DNA form, the CDR3 reads TGTGCCAGCAGCGTAGCGGAGACCGGGAACACTGAAGCTTTCTTT.